This T cell receptor (beta chain) was sequenced for a study of T cell repertoires in cytomegalovirus infection. Overall study findings and caveats: The ex vivo response was dominated by HLA-C-restricted CMV-specific TCR beta clonotypes. CMV carriers having the relevant HLA were flagged by cumulative public TCR beta family frequency.

Many counts were recorded for this clonotype. Its cognate antigen is unknown. TCRdb recomputed calls from the reads with MiXCR, one row per CDR3 protein. The sample lists approximately 500,000 distinct CDR3 sequences; more than 15% were seen once. The CDR3 consists of 12 residues. The V gene lost 4 bases and the J gene lost 10 bases, with 11 bases spanning the gap. Germline lookup yields CDR1 SGHDN and CDR2 FVKESK. This clonotype originated in a human donor in good health (CMV status not recorded). Some clones in this sample may be carry-over from other donors' samples. The rearrangement joins TRBV14 to TRBJ2-1; D remains ambiguous. The sequenced sample was CD8+ T cells from PBMCs. CDR3 loop: CASSPNFREQFF. The CDR3 DNA follows: TGTGCCAGCAGCCCCAACTTCCGCGAGCAGTTCTTC.